The 5 T cell receptor beta chains listed next were all sequenced from one sample in a study of CD8 T cells in Susac syndrome. With random hexamers, roughly 0.45 to 1 ug RNA was reverse transcribed. TCRdb reanalysed the immunoSEQ multiplex PCR reads using MiXCR and keeps one entry per CDR3 protein. The sample carries roughly 110,000 distinct CDR3 sequences, less than 95% recorded once. Sequencing input: CD8+ T cells from PBMCs. These receptors were collected from a human donor in good health.

V and J are TRBV4-1 and TRBJ2-1, with D possibly TRBD2 on 6 matching bases. V was pared by 0 bases and J by 6 bases, with 12 bases between. Looked up from germline, CDR1 is MGHRA and CDR2 is YSYEKL. The CDR3 length is 15 residues. The CDR3 DNA follows: TGCGCCAGCAGCCAAGATCCCCTAGCGAGCAATGAGCAGTTCTTC. Translated: CASSQDPLASNEQFF.

DNA of the CDR3: TGTGCCAGCAGCTTCCCCACGGACGACGAGACCCAGTACTTC. Protein sequence: CASSFPTDDETQYF. The rearrangement joins TRBV13 to TRBJ2-5; the D is unclear. Trimming stripped 3 bases from V and 5 bases from J, with 13 bases between. The germline gives CDR1 PRHDT, CDR2 FYEKMQ (reference sequence). The CDR3 totals 14 residues.

This clonotype has only one observation. CDR3 residues: CASSLGLVRSRNTEAFF. The CDR3 DNA reads as TGTGCCAGCAGCTTAGGCCTGGTACGGAGCCGGAACACTGAAGCTTTCTTT. The V gene is TRBV13, the J gene TRBJ1-1, with D uncertain. This CDR3 contains 17 residues. Trimming removed 0 bases from V and 1 base from J, with 15 bases in between. CDR1 PRHDT and CDR2 FYEKMQ come from the germline V gene (reference sequence).

The chain recombines TRBV7-9 with TRBJ1-1, with D possibly being TRBD1 (6 bases). The CDR3 runs 14 residues. The germline V gene encodes CDR1 SEHNR and CDR2 FQNEAQ (reference sequence). The V end lost 4 bases, the J end lost 6 bases, and 15 bases lay between the germline ends. For the CDR3, the DNA is TGTGCCAGCAGCTCCTCCGGGGGCCGTGCTGAAGCTTTCTTT. Its translation is CASSSSGGRAEAFF. Full variable domain (rest looked up from reference TRBV7-9 and TRBJ1-1): DTGVSQNPRHKITKRGQNVTFRCDPISEHNRLYWYRQTLGQGPEFLTYFQNEAQLEKSRLLSDRFSAERPKGSFSTLEIQRTEQGDSAMYLCASSSSGGRAEAFFGQGTRLTVV.

The rearrangement uses TRBV20-1 and TRBJ1-5, with no clear D. This CDR3 is 15 amino acids long. V shed 5 bases and J shed 3 bases, with 17 bases lying between them. The germline V gene has CDR1 DFQATT and CDR2 SNEGSKA (reference sequence). The CDR3 protein is CSASDGSTNNQPQHF. The CDR3 nucleotides are TGCAGTGCTTCGGACGGGAGCACAAACAATCAGCCCCAGCATTTT.